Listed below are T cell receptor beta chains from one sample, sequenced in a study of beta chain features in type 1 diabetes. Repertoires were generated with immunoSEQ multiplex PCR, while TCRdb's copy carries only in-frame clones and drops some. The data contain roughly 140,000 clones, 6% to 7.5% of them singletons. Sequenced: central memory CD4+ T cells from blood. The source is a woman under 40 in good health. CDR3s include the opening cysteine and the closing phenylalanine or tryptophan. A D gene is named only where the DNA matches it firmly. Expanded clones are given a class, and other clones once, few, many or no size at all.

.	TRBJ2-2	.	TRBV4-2	CASSQGLTGLTRGTGELFF	TGTGCCAGCAGCCAAGGGTTGACGGGACTCACCCGCGGGACCGGGGAGCTGTTTTTT
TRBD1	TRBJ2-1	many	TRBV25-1	CASSATGGREQFF	TGTGCCAGCAGTGCAACAGGGGGCCGTGAGCAGTTCTTC
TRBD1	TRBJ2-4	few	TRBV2	CASSMGQQNIQYF	TGTGCCAGCAGCATGGGACAGCAAAACATTCAGTACTTC
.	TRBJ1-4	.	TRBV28	CASRSPGGDVNEKLFF	TGTGCCAGCAGATCCCCGGGGGGGGACGTTAATGAAAAACTGTTTTTT
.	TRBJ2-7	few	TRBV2	CASSATQHSYEQYF	TGTGCCAGCAGCGCGACACAGCACTCCTACGAGCAGTACTTC
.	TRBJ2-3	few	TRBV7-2	CASSPQGGTQYF	TGTGCCAGCAGCCCACAGGGCGGTACGCAGTATTTT
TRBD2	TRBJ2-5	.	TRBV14	CASKGLAGQETQYF	TGTGCCAGCAAGGGACTAGCGGGCCAAGAGACCCAGTACTTC
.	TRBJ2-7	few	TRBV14	CASSRLLGGSYEQYF	TGTGCCAGCAGCCGTCTGCTGGGAGGATCCTACGAGCAGTACTTC
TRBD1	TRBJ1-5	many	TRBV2	CASGGSPGQSNQPQHF	TGTGCCAGCGGCGGGTCCCCGGGACAGAGCAATCAGCCCCAGCATTTT
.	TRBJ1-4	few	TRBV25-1	CASISTNEKLFF	TGTGCCAGCATATCAACTAATGAAAAACTGTTTTTT
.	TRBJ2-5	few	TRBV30	CAWSTDWASQETQYF	TGTGCCTGGAGTACCGATTGGGCTTCCCAAGAGACCCAGTACTTC
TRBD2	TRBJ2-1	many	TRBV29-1	CSGSGRRSGEQFF	TGCAGCGGTAGCGGGAGACGAAGCGGGGAGCAGTTCTTC
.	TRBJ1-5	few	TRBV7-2	CASSQGSGGDQPQHF	TGTGCCAGCAGCCAGGGGTCGGGGGGCGATCAGCCCCAGCATTTT
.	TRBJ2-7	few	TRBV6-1	CASSAQTRNEQYF	TGTGCCAGCAGTGCCCAGACTAGGAACGAGCAGTACTTC
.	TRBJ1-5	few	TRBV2	CASKGRGSGSNQPQHF	TGTGCCAGCAAGGGGAGGGGGAGTGGGAGCAATCAGCCCCAGCATTTT
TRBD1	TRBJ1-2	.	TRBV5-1	CASGRQGSNYGYTF	TGCGCCAGTGGCCGACAGGGGTCCAACTATGGCTACACCTTC
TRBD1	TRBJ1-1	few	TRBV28	CASRERGPNTEAFF	TGTGCCAGCAGGGAGAGGGGGCCCAACACTGAAGCTTTCTTT
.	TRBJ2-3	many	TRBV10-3	CAISGAGDTQYF	TGTGCCATCAGTGGAGCGGGAGATACGCAGTATTTT
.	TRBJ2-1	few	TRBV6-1	CASSARQAPIEQFF	TGTGCCAGCAGTGCGCGACAGGCTCCGATTGAGCAGTTCTTC
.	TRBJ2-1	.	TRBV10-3	CAISSSHGTGVSEQFF	TGTGCCATCAGTAGTAGTCATGGGACTGGGGTCAGTGAGCAGTTCTTC
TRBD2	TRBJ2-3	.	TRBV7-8	CASRRLAGVLDTQYF	TGTGCCAGCAGAAGGTTGGCGGGAGTTCTAGATACGCAGTATTTT
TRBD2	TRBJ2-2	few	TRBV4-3	CASSALAGTNTGELFF	TGCGCCAGCAGCGCACTAGCGGGTACGAACACCGGGGAGCTGTTTTTT
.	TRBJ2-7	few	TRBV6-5	CASKRENTYEQYF	TGTGCCAGCAAACGGGAGAACACCTACGAGCAGTACTTC
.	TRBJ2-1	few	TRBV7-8	CASSLAIAYNEQFF	TGTGCCAGCAGCTTAGCAATCGCGTACAATGAGCAGTTCTTC
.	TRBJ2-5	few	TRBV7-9	CASSFSGPSGQETQYF	TGTGCCAGCAGCTTTTCTGGGCCGAGCGGACAAGAGACCCAGTACTTC
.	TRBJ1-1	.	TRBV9	CASSVESAGRYNEAFF	TGTGCCAGCAGCGTAGAAAGCGCGGGGCGGTACAATGAAGCTTTCTTT
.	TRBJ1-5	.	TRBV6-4	CASSDGGKQPQHF	TGTGCCAGCAGTGACGGGGGGAAACAGCCCCAGCATTTT
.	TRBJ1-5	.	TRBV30	CAWRRATGAGRQPQHF	TGTGCCTGGAGGAGGGCCACGGGAGCCGGGCGACAGCCCCAGCATTTT
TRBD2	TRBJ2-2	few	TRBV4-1	CASSSRGLSGRAGGELFF	TGCGCCAGCAGCTCTAGGGGACTAAGCGGGAGGGCCGGCGGGGAGCTGTTTTTT
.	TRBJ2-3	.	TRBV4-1	CASSVGRGGSTDTQYF	TGCGCCAGCAGCGTAGGCAGGGGCGGAAGCACAGATACGCAGTATTTT
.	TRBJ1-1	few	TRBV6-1	CASSERGTNRAFF	TGTGCCAGCAGTGAAAGGGGTACCAATCGAGCTTTCTTT
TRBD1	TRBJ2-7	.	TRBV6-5	CASKSGTGLTYEQYF	TGTGCCAGCAAGTCCGGGACAGGGTTAACCTACGAGCAGTACTTC
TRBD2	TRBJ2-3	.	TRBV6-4	CASSASTSASGTQYF	TGTGCCAGCAGTGCCTCGACTAGCGCCAGTGGAACGCAGTATTTT
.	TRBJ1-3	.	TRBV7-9	CASSPMAEAGNTIYF	TGTGCCAGCAGCCCGATGGCAGAGGCTGGAAACACCATATATTTT
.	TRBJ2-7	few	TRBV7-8	CASSLAGGAGYEQYF	TGTGCCAGCAGCTTAGCGGGGGGGGCCGGCTACGAGCAGTACTTC
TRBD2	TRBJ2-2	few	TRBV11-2	CASSPKGLAGLNTGELFF	TGTGCCAGCAGCCCTAAAGGACTAGCGGGCTTAAACACCGGGGAGCTGTTTTTT
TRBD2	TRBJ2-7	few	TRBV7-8	CASSPSTTSGRTKYF	TGTGCCAGCAGCCCTTCGACGACTAGCGGGAGAACGAAGTACTTC
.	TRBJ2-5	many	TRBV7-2	CASRTGGSETQYF	TGTGCCAGCAGGACAGGAGGTAGTGAGACCCAGTACTTC
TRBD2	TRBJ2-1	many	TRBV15	CATSSRPVGTSGRTQFF	TGTGCCACCAGCAGTAGACCGGTGGGTACTAGCGGGAGAACGCAGTTCTTC
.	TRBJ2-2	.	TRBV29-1	CSVPPGGGGGELFF	TGCAGCGTGCCCCCGGGGGGCGGAGGCGGGGAGCTGTTTTTT
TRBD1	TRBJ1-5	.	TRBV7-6	CASSATGTGGVGPQHF	TGTGCCAGCAGCGCCACCGGGACAGGGGGCGTCGGGCCCCAGCATTTT
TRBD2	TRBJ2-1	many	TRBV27	CASSPLSGSSYNEQFF	TGTGCCAGCAGTCCCCTAAGCGGGAGCTCCTACAATGAGCAGTTCTTC
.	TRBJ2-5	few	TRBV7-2	CASSLAIETQYF	TGTGCCAGCAGCTTAGCCATAGAGACCCAGTACTTC
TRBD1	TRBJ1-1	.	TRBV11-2	CASSPSGGGYTEAFF	TGTGCCAGCAGCCCTAGTGGAGGGGGCTACACTGAAGCTTTCTTT
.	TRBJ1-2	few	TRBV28	CASSLVQGNNVYGYTF	TGTGCCAGCAGTTTGGTCCAGGGTAATAACGTTTATGGCTACACCTTC
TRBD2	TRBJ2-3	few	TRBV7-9	CASTTGLAGGDTQYF	TGTGCCAGCACGACGGGACTAGCGGGTGGAGATACGCAGTATTTT
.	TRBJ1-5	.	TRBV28	CANRRRGEFQPQHF	TGTGCCAACCGAAGAAGGGGCGAGTTTCAGCCCCAGCATTTT
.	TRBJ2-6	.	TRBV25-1	CASSSQAGANVLTF	TGTGCCAGCAGTTCCCAGGCTGGGGCCAACGTCCTGACTTTC